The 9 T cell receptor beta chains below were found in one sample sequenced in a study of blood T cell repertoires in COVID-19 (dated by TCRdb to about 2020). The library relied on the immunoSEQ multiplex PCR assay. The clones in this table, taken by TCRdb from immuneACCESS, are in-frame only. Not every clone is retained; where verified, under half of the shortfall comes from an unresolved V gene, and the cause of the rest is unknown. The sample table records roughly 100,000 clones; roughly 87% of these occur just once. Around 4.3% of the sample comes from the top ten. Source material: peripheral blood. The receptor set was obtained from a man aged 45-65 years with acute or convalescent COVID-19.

CDR3 sequence: CASSLRGGETQYF. Here the CDR3 DNA reads TGCGCCAGCAGCCTCAGGGGAGGGGAGACCCAGTACTTC. The chain combines TRBV4-1 with TRBJ2-5; D perhaps matches TRBD2 (7 bases). V lost 4 bases, J lost 5 bases, and 11 bases lay in between. The CDR3 is 13 residues long. CDR1 MGHRA and CDR2 YSYEKL come from the germline V gene.

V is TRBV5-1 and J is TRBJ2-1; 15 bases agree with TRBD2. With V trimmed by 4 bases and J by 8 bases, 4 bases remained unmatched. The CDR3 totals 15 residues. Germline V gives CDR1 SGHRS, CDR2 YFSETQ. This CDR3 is CASSEGLAGGDEQFF. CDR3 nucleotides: TGCGCCAGCAGCGAGGGACTAGCGGGAGGAGATGAGCAGTTCTTC.

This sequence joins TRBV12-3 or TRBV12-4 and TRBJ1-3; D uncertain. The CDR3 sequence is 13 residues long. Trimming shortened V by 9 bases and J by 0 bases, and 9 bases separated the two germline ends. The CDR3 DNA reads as TGTGCCAGTACACCAAACTCTGGAAACACCATATATTTT. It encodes CASTPNSGNTIYF.

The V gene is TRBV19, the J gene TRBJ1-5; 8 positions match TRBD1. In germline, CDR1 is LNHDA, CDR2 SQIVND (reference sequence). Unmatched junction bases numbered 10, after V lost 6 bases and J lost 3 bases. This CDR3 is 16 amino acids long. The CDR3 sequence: CASSPGQGFYNQPQHF. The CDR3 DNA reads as TGTGCCAGTAGCCCCGGACAGGGCTTTTACAATCAGCCCCAGCATTTT.

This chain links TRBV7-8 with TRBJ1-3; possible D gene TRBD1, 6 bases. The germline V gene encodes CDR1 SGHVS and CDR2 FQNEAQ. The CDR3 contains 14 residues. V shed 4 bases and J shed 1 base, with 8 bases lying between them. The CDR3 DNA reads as TGTGCCAGCAGCTCTACAGGGTCTGGAAACACCATATATTTT. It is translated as CASSSTGSGNTIYF.

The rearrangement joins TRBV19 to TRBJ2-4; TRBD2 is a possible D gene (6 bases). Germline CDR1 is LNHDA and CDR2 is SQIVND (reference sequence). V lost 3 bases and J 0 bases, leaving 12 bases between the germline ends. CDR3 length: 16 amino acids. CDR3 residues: CASSIGGILAKNIQYF. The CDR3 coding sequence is TGTGCCAGTAGTATTGGAGGGATCCTAGCCAAAAACATTCAGTACTTC.

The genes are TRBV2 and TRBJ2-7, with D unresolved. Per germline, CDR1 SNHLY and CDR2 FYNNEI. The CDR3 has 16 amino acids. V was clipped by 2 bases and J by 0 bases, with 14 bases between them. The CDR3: CASSETLSASSYEQYF. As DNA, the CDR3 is TGTGCCAGCAGTGAAACTCTAAGCGCTAGCTCCTACGAGCAGTACTTC. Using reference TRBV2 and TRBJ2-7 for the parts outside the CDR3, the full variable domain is EPEVTQTPSHQVTQMGQEVILRCVPISNHLYFYWYRQILGQKVEFLVSFYNNEISEKSEIFDDQFSVERPDGSNFTLKIRSTKLEDSAMYFCASSETLSASSYEQYFGPGTRLTVT.

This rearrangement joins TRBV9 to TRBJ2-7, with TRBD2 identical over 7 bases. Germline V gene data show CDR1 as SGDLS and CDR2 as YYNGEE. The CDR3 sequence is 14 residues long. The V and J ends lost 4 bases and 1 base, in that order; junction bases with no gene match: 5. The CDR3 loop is CASSQASGSYEQYF. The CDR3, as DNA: TGTGCCAGCAGCCAGGCTAGCGGTTCCTACGAGCAGTACTTC.

CDR3 nucleotide sequence: TGTGCCAGCTCTCCGGACAGGAGCATCTATGGCTACACCTTC. Its translation is CASSPDRSIYGYTF. The chain recombines TRBV18 with TRBJ1-2; 7 bases align to TRBD1. This CDR3 region has 14 residues. Germline V CDR1 and CDR2: KGHSH, LQKENI. V gave up 6 bases and J gave up 4 bases; unmatched junction bases: 8.